The rows below give T cell receptor beta chains drawn from one sample of a study of technical replicates of blood from a few donors. Method: immunoSEQ multiplex PCR; TCRdb's copy keeps in-frame clones and lacks some. The sample consists of around 100,000 clones, about 95% of them appearing once. Sequencing was done on a sample of T cells isolated from PBMCs. All receptors come from a human donor in good health. Both conserved end residues are part of each CDR3. A D gene is named only where the DNA matches it firmly. The size entry is marked missing in some rows and otherwise reads once, few, many or a size class.

D: TRBD2; V: TRBV13; size: few; J: TRBJ2-1; CDR3: CASSLWTSFYNEQFF; DNA: TGTGCCAGCAGCTTGTGGACTAGCTTCTACAATGAGCAGTTCTTC
D: -; V: TRBV7-7; size: -; J: TRBJ2-2; CDR3: CASSLSGTGELFF; DNA: TGTGCCAGCAGCCTGAGTGGCACCGGGGAGCTGTTTTTT
D: TRBD2; V: TRBV11-3; size: -; J: TRBJ2-7; CDR3: CASSPIAGGMEQYF; DNA: TGTGCCAGCAGCCCTATAGCGGGAGGTATGGAGCAGTACTTC
D: -; V: TRBV5-6; size: -; J: TRBJ2-6; CDR3: CASSPLGILSGANVLTF; DNA: TGTGCCAGCAGCCCACTAGGCATCCTTTCTGGGGCCAACGTCCTGACTTTC
D: -; V: TRBV27; size: -; J: TRBJ2-6; CDR3: CASSPRQVYPLSGANVLTF; DNA: TGTGCCAGCAGTCCACGACAGGTGTACCCACTCTCTGGGGCCAACGTCCTGACTTTC
D: -; V: TRBV10-3; size: -; J: TRBJ2-1; CDR3: CAIGLGHEQFF; DNA: TGTGCCATAGGGCTGGGGCATGAGCAGTTCTTC
D: -; V: TRBV27; size: -; J: TRBJ2-1; CDR3: CASSLGYSYNEQFF; DNA: TGTGCCAGCAGTTTAGGGTACAGTTACAATGAGCAGTTCTTC
D: -; V: TRBV11-2; size: -; J: TRBJ1-3; CDR3: CASSFRLDSGNTIYF; DNA: TGTGCCAGCAGTTTCAGGTTGGACTCTGGAAACACCATATATTTT
D: -; V: TRBV7-3; size: -; J: TRBJ2-5; CDR3: CASSLSGLHAGETQYF; DNA: TGTGCCAGCAGCTTATCCGGGCTTCACGCGGGAGAGACCCAGTACTTC
D: TRBD1; V: TRBV11-3; size: -; J: TRBJ1-4; CDR3: CASSPRGTGHEKLFF; DNA: TGTGCCAGCAGCCCGAGAGGGACAGGCCACGAAAAACTGTTTTTT
D: -; V: TRBV14; size: -; J: TRBJ2-7; CDR3: CASSLTGPYEQYF; DNA: TGTGCCAGCAGCCTTACAGGGCCCTACGAGCAGTACTTC
D: -; V: TRBV9; size: -; J: TRBJ2-7; CDR3: CASSVGGTGRTHEQYF; DNA: TGTGCCAGCAGCGTGGGAGGGACAGGACGCACCCACGAGCAGTACTTC
D: TRBD2; V: TRBV7-2; size: -; J: TRBJ2-3; CDR3: CASSSPSGRSSTDTQYF; DNA: TGTGCCAGCAGCTCCCCCAGCGGGAGGTCTAGCACAGATACGCAGTATTTT
D: -; V: TRBV5-1; size: -; J: TRBJ1-3; CDR3: CASSPSPGPSGNTIYF; DNA: TGCGCCAGCAGCCCATCCCCAGGTCCCTCTGGAAACACCATATATTTT
D: -; V: TRBV2; size: once; J: TRBJ1-2; CDR3: CASSERSAGASGYTF; DNA: TGTGCCAGCAGTGAACGTTCGGCAGGGGCAAGTGGCTACACCTTC
D: TRBD2; V: TRBV27; size: -; J: TRBJ2-1; CDR3: CASSTQREMGNEQFF; DNA: TGTGCCAGCAGTACCCAGCGGGAAATGGGCAATGAGCAGTTCTTC
D: TRBD1; V: TRBV19; size: once; J: TRBJ1-2; CDR3: CASSQRMGQGDGYTF; DNA: TGTGCCAGTAGTCAAAGGATGGGACAGGGGGATGGCTACACCTTC
D: TRBD1; V: TRBV7-6; size: -; J: TRBJ1-2; CDR3: CASSMVQGADGYTF; DNA: TGTGCCAGCAGCATGGTACAGGGGGCGGATGGCTACACCTTC
D: TRBD1; V: TRBV7-2; size: -; J: TRBJ2-3; CDR3: CASSFVWTGADTQYF; DNA: TGTGCCAGCAGCTTTGTCTGGACAGGGGCAGATACGCAGTATTTT
D: -; V: TRBV30; size: -; J: TRBJ1-2; CDR3: CAWSLVASGYTF; DNA: TGTGCCTGGAGTTTGGTCGCCAGTGGCTACACCTTC
D: -; V: TRBV6-5; size: -; J: TRBJ2-7; CDR3: CASSPSTTSYEQYF; DNA: TGTGCCAGCAGTCCTTCGACAACCTCCTACGAGCAGTACTTC
D: -; V: TRBV11-3; size: -; J: TRBJ2-2; CDR3: CASSSYREHGELFF; DNA: TGTGCCAGCAGCTCTTACAGGGAACACGGGGAGCTGTTTTTT
D: -; V: TRBV6-5; size: -; J: TRBJ1-2; CDR3: CASSRDGGGYTF; DNA: TGTGCCAGCAGTCGCGACGGGGGTGGCTACACCTTC
D: TRBD2; V: TRBV7-3; size: -; J: TRBJ2-1; CDR3: CASSLLAGRNEQFF; DNA: TGTGCCAGCAGCTTACTAGCGGGAAGGAATGAGCAGTTCTTC
D: -; V: TRBV27; size: -; J: TRBJ2-7; CDR3: CASGPGYEQYF; DNA: TGTGCCAGCGGTCCGGGTTACGAGCAGTACTTC
D: TRBD2; V: TRBV9; size: once; J: TRBJ2-2; CDR3: CASNYGTSDTGELFF; DNA: TGTGCCAGCAACTATGGGACTAGCGACACCGGGGAGCTGTTTTTT
D: TRBD2; V: TRBV5-4; size: -; J: TRBJ2-5; CDR3: CASSWGGGLAGGETQYF; DNA: TGTGCCAGCAGCTGGGGGGGTGGACTAGCGGGAGGAGAGACCCAGTACTTC
D: -; V: TRBV30; size: -; J: TRBJ1-4; CDR3: CAWSVEWAATNEKLFF; DNA: TGTGCCTGGAGTGTAGAATGGGCTGCAACTAATGAAAAACTGTTTTTT
D: TRBD2; V: TRBV27; size: once; J: TRBJ2-3; CDR3: CASNGDYNFGTQYF; DNA: TGTGCCAGCAACGGGGACTACAACTTTGGTACGCAGTATTTT
D: -; V: TRBV19; size: -; J: TRBJ1-2; CDR3: CASSMGAKGDYGYTF; DNA: TGTGCCAGTAGTATGGGTGCGAAGGGAGACTATGGCTACACCTTC
D: TRBD1; V: TRBV2; size: -; J: TRBJ2-7; CDR3: CADRQGSSYEQYF; DNA: TGTGCCGATCGACAGGGGAGCTCCTACGAGCAGTACTTC
D: TRBD2; V: TRBV19; size: -; J: TRBJ2-1; CDR3: CASKPSGQSYNEQFF; DNA: TGTGCCAGTAAACCTAGCGGGCAATCCTACAATGAGCAGTTCTTC
D: -; V: TRBV7-9; size: -; J: TRBJ2-5; CDR3: CASSLQAETQYF; DNA: TGTGCCAGCAGCTTACAGGCGGAGACCCAGTACTTC
D: TRBD2; V: TRBV9; size: -; J: TRBJ2-7; CDR3: CASSVGLASYEQYF; DNA: TGTGCCAGCAGCGTAGGACTAGCGAGCTACGAGCAGTACTTC
D: -; V: TRBV19; size: -; J: TRBJ2-3; CDR3: CASSIMGGVGTDTQYF; DNA: TGTGCCAGTAGTATAATGGGGGGAGTGGGTACGGATACGCAGTATTTT
D: -; V: TRBV4-1; size: -; J: TRBJ2-7; CDR3: CASRYGSSDEQYF; DNA: TGCGCCAGCAGGTACGGGAGTAGCGACGAGCAGTACTTC
D: TRBD2; V: TRBV4-3; size: -; J: TRBJ2-1; CDR3: CASSQGSGSGFYNEQFF; DNA: TGCGCCAGCAGCCAAGGCAGTGGTAGCGGGTTTTACAATGAGCAGTTCTTC